A selection of T cell receptor beta chains follows, all from one sample in a study of blood T cell repertoires in COVID-19. Measured with immunoSEQ multiplex PCR; TCRdb has only the in-frame clones, and not every one. The table has about 170,000 clones, about four fifths seen once; the top ten hold approximately 2%. Sequenced sample: peripheral blood. The receptor set was obtained from a woman over 75 with acute or convalescent COVID-19. Each CDR3 is given with its conserved first and last residue. D genes are given only for firm matches. Clone size is shown for a subset of rows, as once, few, many or a class of expanded clone.

size	D	V	J	DNA	CDR3
.	.	TRBV10-3	TRBJ1-2	TGTGCCACCAGTCCCGGGGGAGGGGACTATGGCTACACCTTC	CATSPGGGDYGYTF
few	TRBD2	TRBV7-3	TRBJ2-1	TGTGCCAGCAGCTTGACTAGCGGACACTACAATGAGCAGTTCTTC	CASSLTSGHYNEQFF
.	.	TRBV23-1	TRBJ1-1	TGCGCCAGCAGTCAATCGGGGAGCAAAGAAATGAACACTGAAGCTTTCTTT	CASSQSGSKEMNTEAFF
.	TRBD1	TRBV5-1	TRBJ2-3	TGCGCCAGCAGCTGGACAGGGGATGGCACAGATACGCAGTATTTT	CASSWTGDGTDTQYF
.	TRBD1	TRBV3-1/TRBV3-2	TRBJ1-4	TGTGCCAGCAGCCTTCGGACAGGGGGGAATGAAAAACTGTTTTTT	CASSLRTGGNEKLFF
.	.	TRBV4-2	TRBJ1-5	TGTGCCAGCAGCCAAGAGGTGGTCGGTTCCCAGCCCCAGCATTTT	CASSQEVVGSQPQHF
.	.	TRBV11-2	TRBJ2-1	TGTGCCAGCAGCTTACAGGCAGGGTCTTACAATGAGCAGTTCTTC	CASSLQAGSYNEQFF
once	.	TRBV7-2	TRBJ2-3	TGTGCCAGCAGCTTACGTTCCCTCACAGATACGCAGTATTTT	CASSLRSLTDTQYF
.	TRBD1	TRBV7-9	TRBJ2-1	TGTGCCAGCAGCCCGACACAACCGGGACAGGGGACGGCGGCTAAGCAGTTCTTC	CASSPTQPGQGTAAKQFF
.	.	TRBV6-2/TRBV6-3	TRBJ2-1	TGTGCCAGCAGTTATGGGAGATGGAATGAGCAGTTCTTC	CASSYGRWNEQFF
once	TRBD1	TRBV6-5	TRBJ2-3	TGTGCCGGGGGGGGACAGGGGGCCGGAGATACGCAGTATTTT	CAGGGQGAGDTQYF
many	TRBD2	TRBV3-1/TRBV3-2	TRBJ2-7	TGTGCCAGCAGCCTACAAGCGGGAGACTACGAGCAGTACTTC	CASSLQAGDYEQYF
once	TRBD1	TRBV19	TRBJ2-1	TGTGCCAGTAGCACATGGACAGGAGAGCAGTTCTTC	CASSTWTGEQFF
.	TRBD1	TRBV10-3	TRBJ1-1	TGTGCCATCACGGACAGGGAGGTCACTGAAGCTTTCTTT	CAITDREVTEAFF
.	.	TRBV12-3/TRBV12-4	TRBJ2-7	TGTGCCAGCAGCTCTGAACAGGCCTACGAGCAGTACTTC	CASSSEQAYEQYF
once	TRBD1	TRBV3-1/TRBV3-2	TRBJ2-7	TGTGCCAGCAGCCTTTGGACAGGGGGGGGATACGAGCAGTACTTC	CASSLWTGGGYEQYF
.	.	TRBV6-5	TRBJ1-6	TGTGCCAGCAGGTTGGGCAGGGAGGATTCACCCCTCCACTTT	CASRLGREDSPLHF
.	TRBD1	TRBV18	TRBJ1-4	TGTGCCAGCTCGTCCGGGACAGGGGGTGAAAAACTGTTTTTT	CASSSGTGGEKLFF
.	TRBD1	TRBV28	TRBJ1-5	TGTGCCAGCAGTTTTGTTAGGGGGCGTTTTGATAGCAATCAGCCCCAGCATTTT	CASSFVRGRFDSNQPQHF
.	.	TRBV6-4	TRBJ1-1	TGTGCCAGCAGTGTCCGGTGGAACACTGAAGCTTTCTTT	CASSVRWNTEAFF
.	.	TRBV4-1	TRBJ2-1	TGCGCCAGCAGCCAAGATAACTCCCGCTCCTACAATGAGCAGTTCTTC	CASSQDNSRSYNEQFF
.	TRBD1	TRBV18	TRBJ1-3	TGTGCCAGCTCACCAGGGACAGCCAGTATCTCTGGAAACACCATATATTTT	CASSPGTASISGNTIYF
.	TRBD1	TRBV28	TRBJ2-5	TGTGCCAGCAGTTTAGGGACAGGAGAGACCCAGTACTTC	CASSLGTGETQYF
.	.	TRBV21-1	TRBJ2-3	TGTGCCAGCAGCCTACCCCGTCGGGGCAGGGGCCCAGATACGCAGTATTTT	CASSLPRRGRGPDTQYF
.	.	TRBV5-4	TRBJ2-5	TGTGCCAGCAGCTTGCCCAGACAAGAGACCCAGTACTTC	CASSLPRQETQYF
few	TRBD1	TRBV27	TRBJ1-6	TGTGCCAGCAGTCCAATTGCGGACAGGGGGCATTCACCCCTCCACTTT	CASSPIADRGHSPLHF
.	.	TRBV5-6	TRBJ1-5	TGTGCCAGCAGCTTGTGGAGGTCGGGCAATCAGCCCCAGCATTTT	CASSLWRSGNQPQHF
.	.	TRBV27	TRBJ2-2	TGTGCCAGCAGTTTTTTAAAAGGGGAGCTGTTTTTT	CASSFLKGELFF
.	.	TRBV6-5	TRBJ2-3	TGTGCCAGCAGTTATCAAGATACGCAGTATTTT	CASSYQDTQYF
once	TRBD1	TRBV6-5	TRBJ2-5	TGTGCCAGCAGGGGGCAAGGACAGGGGAGGGAGACCCAGTACTTC	CASRGQGQGRETQYF
.	.	TRBV4-2	TRBJ1-1	TGTGCCAGCAGCCAAACAGGGTCCCAGCGGAACACTGAAGCTTTCTTT	CASSQTGSQRNTEAFF
.	.	TRBV19	TRBJ1-6	TGTGCCAGTACCCTAACACTCACAGGGAACAATTCACCCCTCCACTTT	CASTLTLTGNNSPLHF
.	.	TRBV12-3/TRBV12-4	TRBJ2-3	TGTGCCAGCAGACGACTGACGGCAGGGTGGCATTATTTT	CASRRLTAGWHYF
.	.	TRBV5-6	TRBJ2-3	TGTGCCAGCCAAAGTTTACGCAGGGTGGGTGTCATTAGTCAGGATACGCAGTATTTT	CASQSLRRVGVISQDTQYF
.	.	TRBV6-6	TRBJ2-1	TGTGCCAGCAGTCCCCCCGACAGGCTTGGGAATGAGCAGTTCTTC	CASSPPDRLGNEQFF
.	.	TRBV12-3/TRBV12-4	TRBJ2-7	TGTGCCAGCAGTTTGGTTGGACAGCCGGGGTACTTC	CASSLVGQPGYF
.	.	TRBV6-5	TRBJ1-6	TGTGCCAGCAGTCCCCGACAGGCCTCCAATTCACCCCTCCACTTT	CASSPRQASNSPLHF
.	.	TRBV7-9	TRBJ1-2	TGTGCCAGCAGCTCACCCAACAGGGACTATGGCTACACCTTC	CASSSPNRDYGYTF
.	TRBD2	TRBV2	TRBJ2-2	TGTGCCAGCAGGCCCGGGACTAGCGGGGGAACCGGGGAGCTGTTTTTT	CASRPGTSGGTGELFF
.	TRBD1	TRBV5-4	TRBJ2-1	TGTGCCAGCAGCTTTGGGACAGGGGAAGAGCAGCTCTTC	CASSFGTGEEQLF
.	TRBD1	TRBV7-9	TRBJ2-5	TGTGCCAGCAGCTTTGCTGGCAGGGGGCAAGAGACCCAGTACTTC	CASSFAGRGQETQYF
.	.	TRBV2	TRBJ2-1	TGTGCCAGCCTCCCCCGCGGTAGTAATGAGCAGTTCTTC	CASLPRGSNEQFF
.	.	TRBV7-3	TRBJ2-7	TGTGCCAGCAGCTGGGGGGAAACCTACGAGCAGTACTTC	CASSWGETYEQYF
.	TRBD1	TRBV11-2	TRBJ2-1	TGTGCCAGCAGCTCAATCCCCAGGGGGCGCTTAGGTAATGAGCAGTTCTTC	CASSSIPRGRLGNEQFF
few	TRBD2	TRBV14	TRBJ2-1	TGTGCCAGCAGCCAGATAGCGGGAGTAAACAATGAGCAGTTCTTC	CASSQIAGVNNEQFF
few	.	TRBV5-1	TRBJ2-2	TGCGCCAGCAGCTCCCGAACAATAGGGGCCGGGGAGCTGTTTTTT	CASSSRTIGAGELFF
.	.	TRBV11-2	TRBJ2-6	TGTGCCAGCAGCTTAAGCCGGAGCTCTGGGGCCAACGTCCTGACTTTC	CASSLSRSSGANVLTF
.	.	TRBV5-1	TRBJ1-4	TGCGCCAGCAGCTTGGGTAGCGGATCAACTAATGAAAAACTGTTTTTT	CASSLGSGSTNEKLFF
.	.	TRBV6-5	TRBJ1-2	TGTGCCAGCAGTTACTCAGTAGGGGTGGTTGGCTACACCTTC	CASSYSVGVVGYTF
once	TRBD1	TRBV7-6	TRBJ2-7	TGTGCCAGCAGCTCCCGGTCGCAGGGGGCCGAGCAGTACTTC	CASSSRSQGAEQYF
.	TRBD1	TRBV28	TRBJ2-6	TGTGCCAGCAGTTTTCAAGCCGGACAGGGGGCTGGGGCCAACGTCCTGACTTTC	CASSFQAGQGAGANVLTF
.	TRBD1	TRBV30	TRBJ2-7	TGTGCCTGGAGCCGGGACAGGGACCACGAGCAGTACTTC	CAWSRDRDHEQYF
.	TRBD1	TRBV5-3	TRBJ1-6	TGTGCCAGAAGGCCCATACAGGGGGCAGCTTATTCACCCCTCCACTTT	CARRPIQGAAYSPLHF
.	.	TRBV7-8	TRBJ1-2	TGTGCCAGCAGCTTTCGCAGGGACTATGGCTACACCTTC	CASSFRRDYGYTF
.	TRBD1	TRBV7-8	TRBJ1-5	TGTGCCAGCAGCTTAACGGCAGGGGGCATCCAGCATTTT	CASSLTAGGIQHF